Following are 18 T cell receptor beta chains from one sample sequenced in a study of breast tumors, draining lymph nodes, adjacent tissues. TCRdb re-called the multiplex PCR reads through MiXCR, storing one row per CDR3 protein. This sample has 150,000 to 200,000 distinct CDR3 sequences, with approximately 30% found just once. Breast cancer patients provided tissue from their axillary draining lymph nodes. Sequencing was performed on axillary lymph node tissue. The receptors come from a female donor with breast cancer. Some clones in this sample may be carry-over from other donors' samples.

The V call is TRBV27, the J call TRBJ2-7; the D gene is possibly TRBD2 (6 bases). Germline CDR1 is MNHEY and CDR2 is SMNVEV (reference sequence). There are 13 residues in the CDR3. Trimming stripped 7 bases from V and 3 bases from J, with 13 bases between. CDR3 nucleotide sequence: TGTGCCAGCAAGCCGGGACTGCACTACGAGCAGTACTTC. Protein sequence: CASKPGLHYEQYF.

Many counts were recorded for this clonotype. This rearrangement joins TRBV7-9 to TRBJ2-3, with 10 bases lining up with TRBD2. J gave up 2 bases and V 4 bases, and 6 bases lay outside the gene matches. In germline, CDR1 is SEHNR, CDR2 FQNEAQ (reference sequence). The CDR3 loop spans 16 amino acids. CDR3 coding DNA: TGTGCCAGCAGCTCCCCGGGACTAGCGATCACAGATACGCAGTATTTT. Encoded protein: CASSSPGLAITDTQYF.

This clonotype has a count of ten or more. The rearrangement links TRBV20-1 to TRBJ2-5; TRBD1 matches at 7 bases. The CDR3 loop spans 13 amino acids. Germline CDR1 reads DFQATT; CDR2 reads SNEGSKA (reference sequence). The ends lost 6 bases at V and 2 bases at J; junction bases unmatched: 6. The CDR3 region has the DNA TGCAGTGCCCCAGGGACAGCGCAAGAGACCCAGTACTTC. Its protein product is CSAPGTAQETQYF.

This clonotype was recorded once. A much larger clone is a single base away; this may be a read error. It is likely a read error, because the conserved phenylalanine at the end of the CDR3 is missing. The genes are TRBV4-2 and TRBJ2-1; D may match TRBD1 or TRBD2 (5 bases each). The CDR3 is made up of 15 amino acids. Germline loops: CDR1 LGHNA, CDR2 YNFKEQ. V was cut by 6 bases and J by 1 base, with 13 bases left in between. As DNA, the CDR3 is TGTGCCAGCAGTGGGGGAATCGGGTCCTACAATGAGCAGTTCCTC. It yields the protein CASSGGIGSYNEQFL.

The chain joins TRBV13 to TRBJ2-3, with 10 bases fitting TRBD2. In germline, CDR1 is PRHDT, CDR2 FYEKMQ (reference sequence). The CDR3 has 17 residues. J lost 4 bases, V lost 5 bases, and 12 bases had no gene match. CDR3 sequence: CASSEEGVGTSADTQYF. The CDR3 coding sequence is TGTGCCAGCAGCGAAGAGGGGGTTGGGACTAGCGCAGATACGCAGTATTTT. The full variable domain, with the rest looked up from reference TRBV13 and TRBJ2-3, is AAGVIQSPRHLIKEKRETATLKCYPIPRHDTVYWYQQGPGQDPQFLISFYEKMQSDKGSIPDRFSAQQFSDYHSELNMSSLELGDSALYFCASSEEGVGTSADTQYFGPGTRLTVL.

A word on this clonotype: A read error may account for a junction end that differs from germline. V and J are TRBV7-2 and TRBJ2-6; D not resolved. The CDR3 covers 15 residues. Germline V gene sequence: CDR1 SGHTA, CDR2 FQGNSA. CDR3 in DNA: TGTGCCAGCAGCCTCGACATCTCTGAGGCCAACGTCCTGCCTTTC. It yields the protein CASSLDISEANVLPF.

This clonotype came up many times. Here the CDR3 reads CSSLAVNIQYF. CDR3 in DNA: TGCAGTTCCCTCGCGGTGAACATTCAGTACTTC. V is TRBV20-1 and J is TRBJ2-4; D is unclear. V lost 8 bases and J lost 7, with 12 bases in between. CDR1 and CDR2 from the germline V gene are DFQATT and SNEGSKA (reference sequence). The CDR3 consists of 11 residues.

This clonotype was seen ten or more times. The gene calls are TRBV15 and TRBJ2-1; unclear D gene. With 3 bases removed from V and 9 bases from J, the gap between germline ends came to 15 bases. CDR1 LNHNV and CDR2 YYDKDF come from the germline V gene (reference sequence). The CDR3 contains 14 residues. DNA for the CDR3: TGTGCCACCAGCAGTGGGTCCCGAAGGTCTGAGCAGTTCTTC. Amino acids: CATSSGSRRSEQFF.

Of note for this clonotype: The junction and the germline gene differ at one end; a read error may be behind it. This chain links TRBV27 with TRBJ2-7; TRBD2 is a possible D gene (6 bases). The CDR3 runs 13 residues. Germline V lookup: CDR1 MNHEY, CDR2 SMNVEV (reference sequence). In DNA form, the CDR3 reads TGTGCCAGCACAGCGGGCGCGTCCTGCGAGCAGTACTTC. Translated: CASTAGASCEQYF.

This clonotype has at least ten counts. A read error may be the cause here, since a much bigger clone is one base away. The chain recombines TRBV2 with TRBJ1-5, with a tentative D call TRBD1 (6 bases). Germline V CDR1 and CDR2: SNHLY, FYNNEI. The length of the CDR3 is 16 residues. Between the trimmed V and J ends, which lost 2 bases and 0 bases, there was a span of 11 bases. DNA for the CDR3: TGTGCCAGCAGTGAACGCCGGACAGTTAGCAATCAGCCCCAGCATTTT. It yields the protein CASSERRTVSNQPQHF. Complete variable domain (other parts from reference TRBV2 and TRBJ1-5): EPEVTQTPSHQVTQMGQEVILRCVPISNHLYFYWYRQILGQKVEFLVSFYNNEISEKSEIFDDQFSVERPDGSNFTLKIRSTKLEDSAMYFCASSERRTVSNQPQHFGDGTRLSIL.

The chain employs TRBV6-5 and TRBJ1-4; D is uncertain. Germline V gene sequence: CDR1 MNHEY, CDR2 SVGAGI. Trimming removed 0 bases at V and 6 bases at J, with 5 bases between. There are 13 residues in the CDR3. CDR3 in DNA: TGTGCCAGCAGTTACTCAGGATATGAAAAACTGTTTTTT. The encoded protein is CASSYSGYEKLFF.

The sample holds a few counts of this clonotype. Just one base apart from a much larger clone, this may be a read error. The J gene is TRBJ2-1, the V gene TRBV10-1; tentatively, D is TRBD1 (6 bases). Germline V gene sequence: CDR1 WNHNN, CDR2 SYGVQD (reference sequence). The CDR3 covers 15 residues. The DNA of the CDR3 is TGCGCCTGCAGTGAGCACAGAGGGGGAGTCAATGAGCAGTTCTTC. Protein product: CACSEHRGGVNEQFF.

The CDR3: CASINLGVTEAFF. The CDR3 DNA sequence: TGTGCCAGCATCAACCTGGGGGTTACTGAAGCTTTCTTT. V and J are TRBV6-5 and TRBJ1-1, with a tentative D call TRBD1 (5 bases). The CDR3 runs to 13 residues. Between the trimmed V and J ends, which lost 7 bases and 5 bases, there was a span of 14 bases. From germline, CDR1 is MNHEY and CDR2 SVGAGI.

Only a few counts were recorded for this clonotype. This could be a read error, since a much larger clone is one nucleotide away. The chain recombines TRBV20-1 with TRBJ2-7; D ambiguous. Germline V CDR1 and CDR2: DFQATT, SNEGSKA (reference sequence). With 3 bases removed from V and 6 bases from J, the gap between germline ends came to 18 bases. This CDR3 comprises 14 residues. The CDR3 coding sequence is TGCAGTGCTAGTGGCGACACAAGAGTCCCCGAGCAGTACTTC. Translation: CSASGDTRVPEQYF.

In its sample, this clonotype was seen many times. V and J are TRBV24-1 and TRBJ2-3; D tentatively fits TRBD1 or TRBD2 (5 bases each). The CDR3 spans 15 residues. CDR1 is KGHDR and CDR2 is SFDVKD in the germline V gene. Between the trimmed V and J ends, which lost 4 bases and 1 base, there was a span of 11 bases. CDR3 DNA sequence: TGTGCCACCAGTGAGGGACGGGTTGGCACAGATACGCAGTATTTT. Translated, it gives CATSEGRVGTDTQYF.

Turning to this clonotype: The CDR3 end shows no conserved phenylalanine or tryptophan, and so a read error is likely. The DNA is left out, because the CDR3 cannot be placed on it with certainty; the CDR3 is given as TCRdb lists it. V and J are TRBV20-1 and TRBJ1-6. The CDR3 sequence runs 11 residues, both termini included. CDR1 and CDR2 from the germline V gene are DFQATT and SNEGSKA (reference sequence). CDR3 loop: CSARGPVSIHS.

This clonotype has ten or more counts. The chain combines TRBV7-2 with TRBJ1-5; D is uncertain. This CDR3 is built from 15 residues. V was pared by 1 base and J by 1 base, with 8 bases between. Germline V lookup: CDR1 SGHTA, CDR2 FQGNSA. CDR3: CASSLDGISNQPQHF. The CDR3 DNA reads TGTGCCAGCAGCTTAGACGGGATAAGCAATCAGCCCCAGCATTTT. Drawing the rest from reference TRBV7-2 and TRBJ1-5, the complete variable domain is GAGVSQSPSNKVTEKGKDVELRCDPISGHTALYWYRQSLGQGLEFLIYFQGNSAPDKSGLPSDRFSAERTGGSVSTLTIQRTQQEDSAVYLCASSLDGISNQPQHFGDGTRLSIL.

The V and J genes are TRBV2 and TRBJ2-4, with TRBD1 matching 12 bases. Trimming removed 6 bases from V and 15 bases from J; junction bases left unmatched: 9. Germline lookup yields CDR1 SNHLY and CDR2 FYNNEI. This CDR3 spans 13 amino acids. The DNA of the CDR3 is TGTGCCAGCAGCGGGACAGGGGGCGCGAGGGGGTACTTC. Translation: CASSGTGGARGYF.